These 14 T cell receptor beta chains were all obtained from the same sample, sequenced in a study of blood T cells in healthy people across ages. The use of a sample-barcoded 5' primer and a J-beta primer mix characterized a second PCR of about 6 to 11 cycles. TCRdb analysed the 5' RACE reads with MiXCR anew, one entry per CDR3 protein. The sample contains about 780,000 distinct CDR3 sequences, about 47% of which appear only once. The material sequenced was blood. The source is an elderly man in good health.

J is TRBJ2-3 and V is TRBV12-3 or TRBV12-4; TRBD2 aligns across 9 bases. V shed 0 bases and J 4 bases; nucleotides not matched to a gene: 2. CDR3 length: 15 residues. As DNA, the CDR3 is TGTGCCAGCAGTTTAGCGAGGACTAGCGCAGATACGCAGTATTTT. Translated: CASSLARTSADTQYF.

This clonotype was seen once. The V call is TRBV2, the J call TRBJ1-5; D is undetermined. Germline V lookup: CDR1 SNHLY, CDR2 FYNNEI. V dropped 7 bases and J dropped 5 bases, with 12 bases sitting between them. The CDR3 is made up of 13 amino acids. The DNA of the CDR3 is TGTGCCAGCAACGCAGGCGTGGATCAGCCCCAGCATTTT. This codes for CASNAGVDQPQHF.

This clonotype was counted a few times. V and J are TRBV7-9 and TRBJ2-7; D is unresolved. The CDR3 is made up of 14 amino acids. Looked up from germline, CDR1 is SEHNR and CDR2 is FQNEAQ (reference sequence). Trimming cost V 5 bases and J 4 bases, with 15 bases left between them. CDR3: CASSPSVREYEQYF. The CDR3 bases are TGTGCCAGCAGCCCAAGTGTCAGAGAATACGAGCAGTACTTC.

V usage is TRBV29-1 and J usage is TRBJ2-1; tentative D call: TRBD2 (5 bases). Germline values: CDR1 SQVTM, CDR2 ANQGSEA. The CDR3 extends over 12 amino acids. Trimming took off 2 bases at V and 6 bases at J, with 8 bases between the two ends. Here the CDR3 reads CSVELSGNEQFF. The CDR3 DNA sequence: TGCAGCGTTGAATTAAGCGGCAATGAGCAGTTCTTC.

This clonotype appeared a few times. The J gene is TRBJ2-3, the V gene TRBV5-1, with 9 bases lining up with TRBD1. V trimming: 4 bases; J trimming: 5 bases; junction bases outside the gene matches: 5. Germline CDR1 and CDR2: SGHRS and YFSETQ. This CDR3 spans 14 amino acids. In nucleotides, the CDR3 is TGCGCCAGCAGCCGAGGACAGGGGAAAGATACGCAGTATTTT. Residues: CASSRGQGKDTQYF. Full variable domain (outside the CDR3, taken from reference TRBV5-1 and TRBJ2-3): KAGVTQTPRYLIKTRGQQVTLSCSPISGHRSVSWYQQTPGQGLQFLFEYFSETQRNKGNFPGRFSGRQFSNSRSEMNVSTLELGDSALYLCASSRGQGKDTQYFGPGTRLTVL.

The chain has TRBV27 and TRBJ2-3, with D perhaps being TRBD1 or TRBD2 (5 bases each). Germline V gene sequence: CDR1 MNHEY, CDR2 SMNVEV (reference sequence). Trimming removed 5 bases from V and 2 bases from J, with 8 bases in between. The CDR3 covers 13 residues. DNA for the CDR3: TGTGCCAGCAGTCGGGGCTTCACAGATACGCAGTATTTT. Amino acid sequence: CASSRGFTDTQYF.

The genes are TRBV5-1 and TRBJ2-1; 13 positions agree with TRBD2. J gave up 5 bases and V 6 bases, and 2 bases lay outside the gene matches. Germline CDR1 reads SGHRS; CDR2 reads YFSETQ. The CDR3 is 14 residues long. The DNA of the CDR3 is TGCGCCAGCACACTAGCGGGAGGGAACAATGAGCAGTTCTTC. This codes for CASTLAGGNNEQFF. The full variable domain, in which reference TRBV5-1 and TRBJ2-1 provide the parts outside the CDR3, is KAGVTQTPRYLIKTRGQQVTLSCSPISGHRSVSWYQQTPGQGLQFLFEYFSETQRNKGNFPGRFSGRQFSNSRSEMNVSTLELGDSALYLCASTLAGGNNEQFFGPGTRLTVL.

This clonotype came up many times. This chain links TRBV5-1 with TRBJ2-5, with TRBD1 as a possible D gene (5 bases). V was pared by 3 bases and J by 5 bases, with 14 bases between. CDR1 is SGHRS and CDR2 is YFSETQ in the germline V gene. The CDR3 consists of 14 residues. Written as DNA, the CDR3 is TGCGCCAGCAGCTATGGACATCAAGGCGAGACCCAGTACTTC. Protein: CASSYGHQGETQYF. The complete variable domain, with remaining parts taken from reference TRBV5-1 and TRBJ2-5, reads KAGVTQTPRYLIKTRGQQVTLSCSPISGHRSVSWYQQTPGQGLQFLFEYFSETQRNKGNFPGRFSGRQFSNSRSEMNVSTLELGDSALYLCASSYGHQGETQYFGPGTRLLVL.

This clonotype was found once. The chain combines TRBV5-1 with TRBJ2-5, with 9 bases lining up with TRBD2. The closer fit of TRBJ2-7 to the DNA end suggests the J call may be wrong. This CDR3 region has 15 residues. CDR1 is SGHRS, CDR2 YFSETQ, per germline. The CDR3 coding sequence is TGCGCCAGCAGCTTGGTGGCTAGCGGGGAGTACGAGCAGTACTTC. Its translation: CASSLVASGEYEQYF.

The CDR3 protein is CASSTTGRIRPYTQYF. CDR3 nucleotides: TGTGCCAGCAGCACTACAGGGAGGATTCGCCCTTATACGCAGTATTTT. The chain has TRBV5-8 and TRBJ2-3, with D perhaps TRBD1 or TRBD2 (6 bases each). Trimming took 4 bases from V and 7 from J, leaving 22 bases between them. The germline V gene encodes CDR1 SGHTS and CDR2 YDEGEE. This CDR3 contains 16 residues.

This clonotype has just a few counts. V usage is TRBV11-1 and J usage is TRBJ2-2; TRBD2 matches at 10 bases. Trimming took 3 bases from V and 6 from J; bases not matched to a gene: 7. The CDR3 has 16 amino acids. Per the germline V gene, CDR1 is SGHAT and CDR2 is FQDESV (reference sequence). The CDR3 is CASSFGLAEGPGELFF. CDR3 in DNA: TGTGCCAGCAGCTTCGGACTAGCGGAGGGGCCCGGGGAGCTGTTTTTT. The full variable domain, in which reference TRBV11-1 and TRBJ2-2 provide the parts outside the CDR3, is EAEVAQSPRYKITEKSQAVAFWCDPISGHATLYWYRQILGQGPELLVQFQDESVVDDSQLPKDRFSAERLKGVDSTLKIQPAELGDSAMYLCASSFGLAEGPGELFFGEGSRLTVL.

This clonotype was counted ten times or more. The chain has TRBV20-1 and TRBJ2-7; 15 bases align to TRBD2. The CDR3 is 13 residues long. Germline CDR1 reads DFQATT; CDR2 reads SNEGSKA (reference sequence). V lost 5 bases and J lost 4; bases outside the gene matches: 0. The CDR3 DNA follows: TGCAGTGCTGGACTAGCGGGGGGGTACGAGCAGTACTTC. Encoded protein: CSAGLAGGYEQYF.

The rearrangement uses TRBV11-3 and TRBJ2-1, with no clear D. From germline, CDR1 is SGHNT and CDR2 YENEEA. This CDR3 is built from 16 residues. With 4 bases removed from V and 5 bases from J, the gap between germline ends came to 18 bases. The CDR3 spells CASSSYNTAFDNEQFF. CDR3 DNA: TGTGCCAGCAGCTCCTACAATACCGCTTTCGACAATGAGCAGTTCTTC.

A single count supports this clonotype. The chain recombines TRBV20-1 with TRBJ2-5; no clear D gene. Germline loops: CDR1 DFQATT, CDR2 SNEGSKA (reference sequence). V was trimmed by 8 bases and J by 1 base, leaving 14 bases between them. CDR3 length: 13 amino acids. The CDR3 is CSLARGPQETQYF. The CDR3, as DNA: TGCAGTCTTGCTAGAGGACCCCAAGAGACCCAGTACTTC.